A single sample is the source of the 25 T cell receptor beta chains below, sequenced in a study of blood T cell repertoires in COVID-19. Measured with immunoSEQ multiplex PCR; TCRdb has only the in-frame clones, and not every one. The profile shows over 150,000 clones, 84% of them singletons. Source material: peripheral blood. These TCRs come from a woman of 80 years or more with COVID-19, enrolled during active disease.

In this sample, this clone turned up once. This chain links TRBV7-3 with TRBJ2-7; D is uncertain. Per germline, CDR1 SGHTA and CDR2 FQGTGA. The CDR3 totals 12 residues. The ends were cut back, 5 bases at V and 6 bases at J, with 11 bases in the middle. The CDR3 nucleotides are TGTGCCAGCAGCGCCATGAACGGCGAGCAGTACTTC. Translated: CASSAMNGEQYF.

The V and J genes are TRBV30 and TRBJ2-5; 7 nucleotides align to TRBD2. The J segment lost 7 bases and the V segment lost 3 bases, leaving 5 bases of the junction unmatched. From germline, CDR1 is GTSNPN and CDR2 SVGIG (reference sequence). This CDR3 spans 12 amino acids. CDR3 bases: TGTGCCTGGAGCATGACGGGGGGGACCCAGTACTTC. The encoded protein is CAWSMTGGTQYF.

V and J are TRBV28 and TRBJ2-7; D perhaps matches TRBD1 (5 bases). V was trimmed by 3 bases and J by 0 bases, leaving 15 bases between them. Germline CDR1 and CDR2: MDHEN and SYDVKM. This CDR3 has 16 residues. DNA for the CDR3: TGTGCCAGCAGTTTTGGGTGGGGCAGCAGCTCCTACGAGCAGTACTTC. It translates to CASSFGWGSSSYEQYF.

This rearrangement joins TRBV5-4 to TRBJ2-7, with TRBD2 matching over 9 bases. The CDR3 has 16 residues. Germline V lookup: CDR1 SGHNT, CDR2 YYREEE (reference sequence). V shed 2 bases, J shed 2 bases, and the junction held 8 bases outside the gene matches. CDR3 sequence: CASSFNPSGVPYEQYF. The CDR3 DNA reads TGTGCCAGCAGCTTCAACCCTAGCGGGGTACCCTACGAGCAGTACTTC.

This sequence joins TRBV5-1 and TRBJ2-2; 8 nucleotides line up with TRBD2. Germline assignment: CDR1 SGHRS and CDR2 YFSETQ. The CDR3 has 17 amino acids. V lost 0 bases to trimming and J lost 0 bases; unmatched junction nucleotides: 4. The CDR3 nucleotides are TGCGCCAGCAGCTTGGCCCGAGCGGGAGCGAACACCGGGGAGCTGTTTTTT. Amino acids: CASSLARAGANTGELFF.

The chain joins TRBV15 to TRBJ2-1, with 7 bases lining up with TRBD2. Trimming at V came to 0 bases and at J to 6 bases, leaving 8 bases not matched to a gene. Germline V gives CDR1 LNHNV, CDR2 YYDKDF (reference sequence). This CDR3 has 16 residues. For the CDR3, the DNA is TGTGCCACCAGCAGAGAGACCGGACTAGGGTTCAATGAGCAGTTCTTC. Protein product: CATSRETGLGFNEQFF. The entire variable domain, with the rest obtained from reference TRBV15 and TRBJ2-1, is as follows: DAMVIQNPRYQVTQFGKPVTLSCSQTLNHNVMYWYQQKSSQAPKLLFHYYDKDFNNEADTPDNFQSRRPNTSFCFLDIRSPGLGDTAMYLCATSRETGLGFNEQFFGPGTRLTVL.

This clone was observed a handful of times. Relative to the germline gene, one junction end is altered; a read error may explain this. CDR3 loop: CAGSRRSGANVLTF. The CDR3 bases are TGTGCCGGGAGCAGGCGCTCTGGGGCCAACGTCCTGACTTTC. The chain joins TRBV30 to TRBJ2-6, with a weak D call TRBD2 (5 bases). Germline CDR1 is GTSNPN and CDR2 is SVGIG (reference sequence). CDR3 length: 14 amino acids.

This clone was found a few times. The CDR3 DNA follows: TGTGCCAGCAGCGCGCTACCGGGACAGGGGCCCTACGAGCAGTACTTC. Residues: CASSALPGQGPYEQYF. V and J are TRBV9 and TRBJ2-7, with 10 bases fitting TRBD1. The CDR3 has 16 residues. After removal of 3 bases from V and 2 bases from J, the junction contained 8 bases not matched to a gene. Germline V gives CDR1 SGDLS, CDR2 YYNGEE.

CDR3 DNA: TGTGCCACCTCGCGGACAGGGGAAATGACCCAGCATTTT. Its translation is CATSRTGEMTQHF. The V call is TRBV6-5, the J call TRBJ1-5, with 9 bases fitting TRBD1. V lost 10 bases and J lost 11; bases outside the gene matches: 12. Germline loops: CDR1 MNHEY, CDR2 SVGAGI. The CDR3 extends over 13 amino acids.

Only a few counts were recorded for this clone. The J gene is TRBJ1-1, the V gene TRBV6-2 or TRBV6-3; no firm D call. The V gene's germline CDR1 is MNHEY and CDR2 SVGEGT. V was trimmed by 0 bases and J by 6 bases, leaving 14 bases between them. The CDR3 sequence is 15 residues long. The CDR3 loop is CASSYSYPSLAEAFF. The CDR3 coding sequence is TGTGCCAGCAGTTACTCCTACCCAAGCTTAGCTGAAGCTTTCTTT.

The genes are TRBV12-2 and TRBJ2-1; the D call of TRBD2 is as the table states it, not checked on the DNA. TRBV12-2 is deemed a pseudogene. This CDR3 region has 18 residues. CDR3 in DNA: TGTGCAAGTCGCTTAGGAACCCTTAGCGGGGACTCCTACAATGAGCAGTTCTTC. Residues: CASRLGTLSGDSYNEQFF.

For this clone: Its ends do not fully match the called genes, so a read error is possible. The chain has TRBV14 and TRBJ2-7; 7 nucleotides line up with TRBD1. CDR1 is SGHDN and CDR2 is FVKESK in the germline V gene. The CDR3 consists of 18 residues. The CDR3 sequence is CASSLTGEMARIFYGQYF. Written as DNA, the CDR3 is TGTGCCAGCAGCCTTACAGGGGAAATGGCCCGAATATTCTACGGGCAGTACTTC. Drawing the rest from reference TRBV14 and TRBJ2-7, the complete variable domain is EAGVTQFPSHSVIEKGQTVTLRCDPISGHDNLYWYRRVMGKEIKFLLHFVKESKQDESGMPNNRFLAERTGGTYSTLKVQPAELEDSGVYFCASSLTGEMARIFYGQYFGPGTRLTVT.

The chain is built from TRBV18 and TRBJ1-2; TRBD1 matches at 10 bases. V dropped 4 bases and J dropped 4; count of bases not matched to a gene: 6. The germline CDR1 and CDR2 sequences are KGHSH and LQKENI. This CDR3 has 15 amino acids. The CDR3 region is CASSQPGQGIYGYTF. The CDR3 DNA follows: TGTGCCAGCTCACAACCGGGACAGGGGATCTATGGCTACACCTTC.

This clone came up a few times. The germline gene is not matched at one end of the junction; a read error may be the cause. The J gene is TRBJ2-2, the V gene TRBV7-7; maybe TRBD1 (6 bases). The CDR3 spans 16 residues. Per the germline V gene, CDR1 is SSHAT and CDR2 is FNYEAQ (reference sequence). The CDR3 nucleotides are TGTGCTAGCAGCCCCAAACCGGGACAGAACACCGGGGAGCTGTTTTTT. It encodes CASSPKPGQNTGELFF.

The chain is built from TRBV27 and TRBJ2-1; 10 nucleotides align to TRBD2. Trimming took 1 base from V and 7 from J; bases not matched to a gene: 4. The CDR3 covers 15 residues. CDR1 is MNHEY and CDR2 is SMNVEV in the germline V gene (reference sequence). The CDR3 coding sequence is TGTGCCAGCAGTTTATTAACTAGCGGGACAAATGAGCAGTTCTTC. Amino acids: CASSLLTSGTNEQFF.

The chain couples TRBV5-1 to TRBJ1-2; D gene uncertain. V was shortened by 2 bases and J by 8 bases, with 13 bases between the two germline ends. This CDR3 contains 13 residues. Germline lookup yields CDR1 SGHRS and CDR2 YFSETQ. CDR3 bases: TGCGCCAGCAGCTTCGAGGGATCGCAGGGCTACACCTTC. The encoded protein is CASSFEGSQGYTF.

V and J are TRBV5-5 and TRBJ1-2, with unresolved D. This CDR3 contains 15 residues. Trimming cost V 0 bases and J 1 base, with 10 bases left between them. Per the germline V gene, CDR1 is SGHKS and CDR2 is YYEKEE (reference sequence). The CDR3 DNA reads as TGTGCCAGCAGCTTGGAACAGCTTTATAACTATGGCTACACCTTC. Protein: CASSLEQLYNYGYTF. Filled out from reference TRBV5-5 and TRBJ1-2, the complete variable domain reads DAGVTQSPTHLIKTRGQQVTLRCSPISGHKSVSWYQQVLGQGPQFIFQYYEKEERGRGNFPDRFSARQFPNYSSELNVNALLLGDSALYLCASSLEQLYNYGYTFGSGTRLTVV.

The chain links TRBV10-3 to TRBJ1-1; a possible D gene is TRBD1 (5 bases). Between the trimmed V and J ends, which lost 3 bases and 4 bases, there was a span of 9 bases. Germline-derived CDR1 and CDR2 are ENHRY and SYGVKD. This CDR3 region has 13 residues. The CDR3 bases are TGTGCCATCAGTGACAGGGCCGGCACTGAAGCTTTCTTT. Its protein is CAISDRAGTEAFF.

CDR3 bases: TGTGCCAGCAGTTACCCAGGGCAAGAGACCCAGTACTTC. It codes for CASSYPGQETQYF. The V and J genes are TRBV6-5 and TRBJ2-5, with D tentatively TRBD1 (5 bases). This CDR3 is built from 13 residues. Trimming took 2 bases from V and 2 from J, leaving 6 bases between them. CDR1 and CDR2 from the germline V gene are MNHEY and SVGAGI.

J is TRBJ1-5 and V is TRBV6-6; D perhaps matches TRBD1 (6 bases). This CDR3 is built from 14 residues. Germline assignment: CDR1 MNHNY and CDR2 SVGAGI (reference sequence). V gave up 6 bases and J gave up 3 bases, with 12 bases separating them. This CDR3 reads CASRRRQDNQPQHF. The DNA for the CDR3 is TGTGCCAGCAGACGACGACAGGACAATCAGCCCCAGCATTTT.

This clone was detected once. V gene TRBV29-1 combines with J gene TRBJ2-7, with a possible D match to TRBD2 (6 bases). The CDR3 sequence is 14 residues long. V was shortened by 0 bases and J by 3 bases, with 12 bases between the two germline ends. Germline values: CDR1 SQVTM, CDR2 ANQGSEA. CDR3 residues: CSVEDPAGIYEQYF. In DNA, the CDR3 is TGCAGCGTTGAAGATCCGGCGGGAATCTACGAGCAGTACTTC.

Here the CDR3 DNA reads TGTGCCATCAGTGAGCCGGGACTAGCGGGCGTCTCCTACGAGCAGTACTTC. Protein sequence: CAISEPGLAGVSYEQYF. V is TRBV10-3 and J is TRBJ2-7; the match to TRBD2 covers 12 bases. The V segment lost 2 bases and the J segment 0 bases; nucleotides outside the gene matches: 5. The germline V gene encodes CDR1 ENHRY and CDR2 SYGVKD. The CDR3 is made up of 17 amino acids.

This chain uses TRBV30 with TRBJ1-3; D is unclear. This CDR3 is built from 13 residues. Germline lookup yields CDR1 GTSNPN and CDR2 SVGIG (reference sequence). The V and J ends lost 7 bases and 0 bases respectively, with 10 bases between them. In DNA form, the CDR3 reads TGTGCCTTAGCGACAAACTCTGGAAACACCATATATTTT. Amino acid sequence: CALATNSGNTIYF.

The rearrangement joins TRBV19 to TRBJ1-2, with 7 bases matching TRBD1. After removal of 6 bases from V and 2 bases from J, the junction contained 3 bases not matched to a gene. CDR1 is LNHDA, CDR2 SQIVND, per germline (reference sequence). The CDR3 has 13 residues. CDR3 sequence (DNA): TGTGCCAGTAGGGGACAGCCGAACTATGGCTACACCTTC. Protein sequence: CASRGQPNYGYTF.

This rearrangement joins TRBV5-1 to TRBJ1-2, with D possibly being TRBD1 (6 bases). This CDR3 comprises 15 residues. Germline loops: CDR1 SGHRS, CDR2 YFSETQ. V lost 4 bases and J 0 bases, leaving 13 bases between the germline ends. CDR3 nucleotides: TGCGCCAGCAGCGGCACAGGGATCCCTAACTATGGCTACACCTTC. This sequence encodes CASSGTGIPNYGYTF.